The subject of this entry is one T cell receptor beta chain. Its antigen remains unidentified. Nothing much larger sits one base from this clone, and base qualities are not available. In total, roughly 670 healthy bone marrow donors made up the cohort. Cohort members were all nominally healthy when sampled, although unrecorded immune exposures were likely present. The donor tested CMV seronegative, placing the donor among the 352 seronegative members of the cohort. Each donor provided a peripheral blood sample, and peripheral blood mononuclear cells were used for TCR beta sequencing. Genomic DNA was extracted from the blood cell samples with the Qiagen DNeasy Blood Extraction Kit. The library was prepared using the immunoSEQ multiplex PCR assay. A mixture of 60 forward primers for TCR Vbeta segments and 13 reverse primers for TCR Jbeta segments was used in the multiplex PCR. The CDR3 region of rearranged TCR beta genes was amplified from genomic DNA by a multiplex PCR assay. Amplified TCR beta libraries were sequenced as 87-base-pair reads on the Illumina HiSeq System. From the authors' description of their analysis: In a later analysis, about 80 million unique TCR beta chains were counted across the approximately 640 repertoires, and approximately 11 million of these chains were shared by at least two donors. A nearest-neighbor algorithm error-corrected the raw reads and collapsed the reads into unique sequences, merging closely related sequences to remove PCR and sequencing errors. To assign V, D and J gene segments, CDR3 sequences were aligned to IMGT reference sequences. For a sequence to be retained, a match of at least six nucleotides was required to both a V gene segment and a J gene segment. A rearrangement counted as productive if the CDR3 had no stop codons and remained in frame with V and J, and every other rearrangement counted as non-productive. Following IMGT convention, CDR3 was defined as the stretch from the second conserved V-encoded cysteine up to the conserved J-encoded phenylalanine. The earlier analysis of some 540 of the donors excluded any sequence lacking an unambiguous match to a single V gene segment. In an earlier analysis of approximately 610 of the donors, V segments were called functional above 56.7% productive rearrangements and were called segregating when the between-donor standard deviation exceeded 5%. To diagnose cytomegalovirus status from the catalog of TCR beta chain sequences, a statistical classification framework was built. In a later analysis, TCR nucleotide sequences were compared against IMGT/GENE-DB human TR gene sequences so that V and J genes could be assigned. In a later analysis, CDR3 sequences and most-parsimonious VDJ recombination scenarios were assigned using the TCRdist pipeline. A later analysis defined each TCR beta chain by its CDR3 amino acid sequence plus V-gene family, and excluded reads lacking a unique V-gene family. To address suspected cross-contamination and a sequencing artifact, a later analysis removed some 620 highly shared, low-generation-probability nucleotide sequences. For each public chain, a later analysis derived a clonal expansion index from normalized ranks of inferred template counts within each repertoire. Generation probabilities in a later analysis came from a VDJ recombination model fitted to out-of-frame rearrangements, and those results were checked against IGoR. Hypergeometric tests were used in a later analysis to score TCR-TCR, TCR-HLA and TCR-CMV co-occurrence, with a repertoire-size bias correction applied to the TCR pairs. False discovery rates were estimated in a later analysis by permuting HLA or CMV assignments 20 times. A later analysis grouped co-occurring TCRs with DBSCAN, adding TCRdist sequence similarity when clustering within HLA-allele-positive subsets. Repertoires with fewer than 30,000 or more than 120,000 public chains were left out of co-occurrence clustering, as were about 5 repertoires with anomalous nucleotide sharing. The table comes from immuneACCESS by way of TCRdb, which keeps in-frame sequences with V and J called. Part of the clones is missing from these tables; in studies checked, under half for an unresolved V gene and the rest for unknown reasons. V and J calls and clone size are those listed in that table; D and trimming were worked out from the DNA. This sample lists around 91,000 clones; roughly three fifths were detected once. 2.5% to 3.5% of the sample goes to the ten largest clones.

This entry belongs to a study of cytomegalovirus exposure and HLA in healthy donors (dated by TCRdb to the late 2010s). About the investigation overall: An earlier analysis of approximately 590 of the donors reported about 290 Gb of sequence data and 120 million or so unique TCR beta sequences from roughly 180 million T cells. High-throughput TCR immunosequencing, statistical association of individual TCRs with disease status, and machine learning were combined to predict cytomegalovirus infection status. The later analysis used no new phenotypic data to find candidate immune exposures, relying instead on TCR beta sequences and their occurrence across donors. Using immunosequencing, the study profiled T cell repertoires from around 670 subjects and related those repertoires to cytomegalovirus serostatus. The study was designed to test whether signatures of past pathogen exposure could be identified by cataloging public T cell receptors. In an earlier analysis of over 550 of the donors, high-throughput TCR beta sequencing was used to judge whether each TCR beta V gene segment behaved as functional or pseudogenic. In a later genetic analysis, genome-wide SNP genotypes for about 55% of the roughly 700 donors were used, and that subset was treated as a discovery cohort. Of the roughly 430 genotyped donors, 65% to 90% fell in the genetic ancestry cluster associated with self-reported Caucasian donors. Roughly five DR-DQ haplotypes were handled as single units for association and clustering, since linkage in the cohort was strong. On average, about 200,000 unique TCR beta nucleotide sequences were sequenced per donor among a few hundred genotyped donors of the cohort, with roughly 18% of those sequences being non-productive. An early release covering 550 to 700 HLA-typed donors comprised about 310 gigabases of sequencing data and tens of millions of unique TCR sequences. To study patterns of TCR occurrence, a later analysis re-analyzed previously published TCR beta repertoires from 550 to 800 donors and added high-resolution HLA genotyping. In addition to the first cohort of 666 subjects, a separate validation cohort of under 150 different subjects was used. Typing coverage varied by locus: roughly 629-640 donors for A, B, C, DRB1 and DQB1; more than 500 for DQA1; about 600 for DPA1; roughly 470 for DPB1. Every discovery cohort repertoire had been produced on one sequencing platform. HLA typing covered class I and class II loci at four-digit resolution. Donor age, sex, ethnicity and CMV serostatus were compiled alongside the repertoire data.

Paper-wide results and their limitations: The presence/absence analyses assumed that sequencing depth was roughly uniform across donors, and that assumption may not be true. CMV serostatus was the only immune exposure information available for the cohort. Specific HLA alleles were associated with 15,000 to 20,000 TCR beta sequences at a false discovery rate of 0.05 in a later analysis. According to the authors, the approach could potentially be generalized to other disease states and immunological phenotypes. Correlated functional status among segregating V segments might reflect linkage disequilibrium, but an unknown experimental factor could not be ruled out. In a later analysis, the rate of TCR association differed among HLA loci, with DRB1 alleles having the most associated TCRs and HLA-C alleles having the fewest. Because counts were too low, seventeen rarely observed V segments, including chromosome 9 orphons, were excluded from the earlier analysis of under 650 of the donors. Some IMGT-functional V segments, including TRBV6-2 and TRBV6-3, could not be told apart with the 87-base-pair reads, so those segments were excluded. The study gave a list of 150 to 200 TCR beta chains associated with cytomegalovirus. Most TCR sequences were seen in very few donors, while some public TCRs were found in many individuals. In both the original and validation cohorts, the classifier was reported to diagnose cytomegalovirus status with high specificity and sensitivity. In a later analysis, HLA-associated TCR beta chains were found to be more clonally expanded and to have lower generation probabilities than equally common non-associated chains. A later analysis reported that several top co-occurrence clusters appeared linked to parvovirus B19, influenza, CMV and Epstein-Barr virus. The cohort was sequenced for TCR beta chains only, and without alpha or paired-chain data the features that could be detected were limited. A further reported finding was that TCR beta sequences accurately predicted the HLA-A and HLA-B alleles for most subjects in the first cohort. When HLA alleles, especially DR and DQ, strongly co-occurred, attributing TCR associations to individual alleles was difficult. Three of the identified cytomegalovirus-associated TCR beta chains were confirmed in vitro to be specific for cytomegalovirus antigens. An earlier analysis of roughly 570 of the donors showed that most TCR beta V segments appeared in productive rearrangements either about 87% or about 30% of the time, which broadly matched IMGT annotations. An association between a missense DCLRE1C variant and V-gene and J-gene trimming of TCR beta chains was found in a later genetic analysis and replicated in an independent cohort. According to a later genetic analysis, donors in an Asian-associated ancestry cluster had fewer N-insertions in productive TCRs than the roughly 700-donor mean. A cluster of highly shared sequence variants was judged likely to represent a technical artifact of the sequencing pipeline. Because HLA typing was unavailable for some donors at each locus, only the typed subset was used in association tests. Most CMV-associated TCR beta chains appeared to be HLA-restricted in a later analysis, and the HLA associations seemed to be driven largely by CMV exposure.

Its CDR3 holds 14 amino acids, cysteine through phenylalanine. Just CDR3 DNA is preserved here, 42 bases in frame from base 1. For CDR1 and CDR2, the germline V gene lists SGHTA and FQGNSA. The trim is 3 bases for V and 4 bases for J, with a gap of 10 bases between the germline ends. Sequenced input: PBMCs. The clonotype was recovered from a man between 60 and 70 years old in good health and CMV-seronegative. The chain links TRBV7-2 with TRBJ1-5; too little of a D gene remains to name it. The nucleotide sequence is TGTGCCAGCAGCTTGTTCCGGGGAAATCAGCCCCAGCATTTT. Its protein reads: CASSLFRGNQPQHF.